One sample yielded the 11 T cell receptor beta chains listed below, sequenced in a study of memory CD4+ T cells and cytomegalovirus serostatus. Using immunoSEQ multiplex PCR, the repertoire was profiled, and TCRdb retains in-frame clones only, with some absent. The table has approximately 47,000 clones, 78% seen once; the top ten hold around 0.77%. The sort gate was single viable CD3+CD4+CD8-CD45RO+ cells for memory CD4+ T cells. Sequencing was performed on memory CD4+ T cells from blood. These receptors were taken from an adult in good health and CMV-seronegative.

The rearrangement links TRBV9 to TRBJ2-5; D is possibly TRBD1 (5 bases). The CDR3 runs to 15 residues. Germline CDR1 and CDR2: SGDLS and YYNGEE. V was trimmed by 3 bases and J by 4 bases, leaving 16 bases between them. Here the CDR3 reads CASSGDRARGETQYF. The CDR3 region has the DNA TGTGCCAGCAGCGGAGACCGGGCTAGGGGAGAGACCCAGTACTTC.

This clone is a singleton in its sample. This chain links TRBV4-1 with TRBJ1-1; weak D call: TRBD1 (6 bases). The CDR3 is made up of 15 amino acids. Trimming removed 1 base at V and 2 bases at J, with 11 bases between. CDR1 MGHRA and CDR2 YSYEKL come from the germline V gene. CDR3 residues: CASSQGGQVNTEAFF. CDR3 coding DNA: TGCGCCAGCAGCCAAGGGGGGCAGGTAAACACTGAAGCTTTCTTT.

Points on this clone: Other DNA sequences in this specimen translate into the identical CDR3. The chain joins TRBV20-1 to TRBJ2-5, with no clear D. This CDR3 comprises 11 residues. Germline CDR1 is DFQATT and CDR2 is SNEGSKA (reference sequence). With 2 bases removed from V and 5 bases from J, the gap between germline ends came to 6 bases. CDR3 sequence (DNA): TGCAGTGCTAGATTGCAGGAGACCCAGTACTTC. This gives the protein CSARLQETQYF.

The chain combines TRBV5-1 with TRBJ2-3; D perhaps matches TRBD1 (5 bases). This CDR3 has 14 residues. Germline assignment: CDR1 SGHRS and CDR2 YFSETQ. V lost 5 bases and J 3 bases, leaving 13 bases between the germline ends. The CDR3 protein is CASRVSGATDTQYF. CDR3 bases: TGCGCCAGCAGAGTCTCTGGGGCAACAGATACGCAGTATTTT.

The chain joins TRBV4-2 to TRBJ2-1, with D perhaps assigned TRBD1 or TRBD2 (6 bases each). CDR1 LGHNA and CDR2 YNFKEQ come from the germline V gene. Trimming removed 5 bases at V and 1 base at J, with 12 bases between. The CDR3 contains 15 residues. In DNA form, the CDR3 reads TGTGCCAGCAGCTTGCGGGACATTTCCTACAATGAGCAGTTCTTC. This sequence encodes CASSLRDISYNEQFF.

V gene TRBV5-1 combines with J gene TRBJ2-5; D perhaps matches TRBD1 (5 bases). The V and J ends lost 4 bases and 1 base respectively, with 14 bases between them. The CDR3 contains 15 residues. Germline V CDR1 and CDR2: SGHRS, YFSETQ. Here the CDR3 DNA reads TGCGCCAGCAGCCGACGTTCAGGGCTCCAAGAGACCCAGTACTTC. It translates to CASSRRSGLQETQYF. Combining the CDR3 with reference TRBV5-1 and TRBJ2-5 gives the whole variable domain KAGVTQTPRYLIKTRGQQVTLSCSPISGHRSVSWYQQTPGQGLQFLFEYFSETQRNKGNFPGRFSGRQFSNSRSEMNVSTLELGDSALYLCASSRRSGLQETQYFGPGTRLLVL.

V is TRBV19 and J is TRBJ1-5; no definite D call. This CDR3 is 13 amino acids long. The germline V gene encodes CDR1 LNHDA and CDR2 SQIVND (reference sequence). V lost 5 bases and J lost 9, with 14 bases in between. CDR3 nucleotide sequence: TGTGCCAGTAGTCCCGGAAGGGTTACGCCCCAGCATTTT. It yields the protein CASSPGRVTPQHF.

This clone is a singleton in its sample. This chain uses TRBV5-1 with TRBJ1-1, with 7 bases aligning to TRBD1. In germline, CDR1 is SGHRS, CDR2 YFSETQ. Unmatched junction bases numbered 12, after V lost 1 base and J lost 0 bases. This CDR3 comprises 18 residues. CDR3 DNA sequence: TGCGCCAGCAGCTTGAGGGGGAGAGGTGGGACAGTGAACACTGAAGCTTTCTTT. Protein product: CASSLRGRGGTVNTEAFF.

The CDR3 DNA reads as TGTGCCAGCACGAATCGGGGCAGCTCCTACGAGCAGTACTTC. It translates to CASTNRGSSYEQYF. This rearrangement joins TRBV6-1 to TRBJ2-7; either TRBD1 or TRBD2 may supply D (5 bases each). V lost 7 bases to trimming and J lost 0 bases, with 13 bases between them. The V gene's germline CDR1 is MNHNS and CDR2 SASEGT. The CDR3 is 14 residues long.

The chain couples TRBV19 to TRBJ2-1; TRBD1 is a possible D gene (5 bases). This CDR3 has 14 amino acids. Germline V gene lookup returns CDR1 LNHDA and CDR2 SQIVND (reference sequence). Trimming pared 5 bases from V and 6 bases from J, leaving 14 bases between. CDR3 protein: CASSSETVFNEQFF. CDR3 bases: TGTGCCAGTAGTTCCGAGACAGTTTTCAATGAGCAGTTCTTC.

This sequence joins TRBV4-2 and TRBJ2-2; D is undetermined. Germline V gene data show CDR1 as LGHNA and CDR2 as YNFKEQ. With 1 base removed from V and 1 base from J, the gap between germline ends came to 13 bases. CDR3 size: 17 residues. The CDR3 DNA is TGTGCCAGCAGCCAAGGCGTGAGCACTCTGAACACCGGGGAGCTGTTTTTT. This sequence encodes CASSQGVSTLNTGELFF.